The source of this T cell receptor beta chain is a study of blood T cell repertoires in COVID-19. The method was immunoSEQ multiplex PCR; TCRdb's version includes in-frame clones alone and lacks a portion of them. The data contain 150,000 or so clones, around four fifths of them seen just once; the ten biggest clones take up approximately 7.7%. Germline V gives CDR1 SGDLS, CDR2 YYNGEE. Trimming removed 3 bases from V and 9 bases from J; junction bases left unmatched: 6. This CDR3 is built from 13 residues. The rearrangement uses TRBV9 and TRBJ2-4, with 7 bases fitting TRBD2. The sequenced sample consisted of PBMCs or T cells enriched from blood (not recorded which). This receptor was obtained from a woman in her 50s who had recovered from COVID-19. The DNA of the CDR3 is TGTGCCAGCAGCGCTGGACTAGAGGGCATTCAGTACTTC. This gives the protein CASSAGLEGIQYF.